This TCR beta chain emerged from a study of blood T cell repertoires in COVID-19. Whole-study context: Sources were T cells, B-cell-depleted T cells, or PBMCs; the material itself was cDNA or gDNA.

J lost 4 bases, V lost 4 bases, and 13 bases had no gene match. CDR1 SEHNR and CDR2 FQNEAQ come from the germline V gene (reference sequence). CDR3 size: 17 residues. Ages ranged from about 18 to 90 years, with residence in approximately 25 US areas. This clone occurred a few times. Per the study methods: Estimation of nucleated cell counts was performed using reference gene primer amplification. The method was immunoSEQ multiplex PCR; TCRdb's version includes in-frame clones alone and lacks a portion of them. D and trimming were read from the DNA, whereas the V and J calls and clone size are those reported in that table. The table records about 320,000 clones, 65% to 90% of them present only once.

The receptor was derived from a woman aged 18-30 years who had recovered from COVID-19. The genes are TRBV7-9 and TRBJ2-1, with TRBD2 matching over 7 bases. The material sequenced was PBMCs or T cells enriched from blood (not recorded which). DNA for the CDR3: TGTGCCAGCAGCTCGTCTTTACTAGCGCAGACATACAATGAGCAGTTCTTC. Translation gives CASSSSLLAQTYNEQFF.